This entry describes one T cell receptor (beta chain). The antigen is undetermined. This sample was included in a study of blood T cells in healthy people across ages. General study findings and limits: There were more naive CD4+ cells and higher diversity in long-lived donors than in aged donors. Per-million-T-cell TCR beta diversity fell roughly linearly with age.

A sample-barcoded 5' primer and a J-beta primer mix were used in a second PCR of about 7 to 12 cycles. TCRdb reanalysed the 5' RACE reads using MiXCR and keeps one entry per CDR3 protein. This table has about 640,000 distinct CDR3 sequences, roughly three fifths appearing once. Peripheral blood, about 9.4 milliliters per donor, was collected. This clonotype was obtained from a man aged 60 to 75 in good health. The sample comprised blood.

In DNA, the CDR3 is TGCAGCGTTGATAAGGCCGGACAAGCTTATGGCTACACCTTC. Its protein is CSVDKAGQAYGYTF. The rearrangement links TRBV29-1 to TRBJ1-2; a possible D gene is TRBD1 (5 bases). The germline gives CDR1 SQVTM, CDR2 ANQGSEA. The CDR3 extends over 14 amino acids. Trimming cost V 3 bases and J 5 bases, with 16 bases left between them. Looking up the rest from reference TRBV29-1 and TRBJ1-2 gives the full variable domain: SAVISQKPSRDICQRGTSLTIQCQVDSQVTMMFWYRQQPGQSLTLIATANQGSEATYESGFVIDKFPISRPNLTFSTLTVSNMSPEDSSIYLCSVDKAGQAYGYTFGSGTRLTVV.